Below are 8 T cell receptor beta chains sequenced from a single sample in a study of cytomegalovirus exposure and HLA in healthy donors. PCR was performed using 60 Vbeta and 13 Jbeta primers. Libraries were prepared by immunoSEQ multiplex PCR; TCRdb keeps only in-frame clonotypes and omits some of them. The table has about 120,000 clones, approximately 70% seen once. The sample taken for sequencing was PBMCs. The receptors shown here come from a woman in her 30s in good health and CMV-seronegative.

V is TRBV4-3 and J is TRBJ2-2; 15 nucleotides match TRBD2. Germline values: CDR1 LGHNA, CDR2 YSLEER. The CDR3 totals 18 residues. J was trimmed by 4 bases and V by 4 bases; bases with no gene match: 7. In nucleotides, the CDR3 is TGCGCCAGCAGCCCCTGGACTAGCGGGGGGGCTGGCACCGGGGAGCTGTTTTTT. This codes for CASSPWTSGGAGTGELFF.

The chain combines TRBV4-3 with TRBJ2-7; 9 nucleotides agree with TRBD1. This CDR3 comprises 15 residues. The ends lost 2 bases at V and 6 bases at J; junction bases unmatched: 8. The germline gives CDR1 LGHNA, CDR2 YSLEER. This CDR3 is CASSQLWDRVSEQYF. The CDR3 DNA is TGCGCCAGCAGCCAATTATGGGACAGGGTATCCGAGCAGTACTTC.

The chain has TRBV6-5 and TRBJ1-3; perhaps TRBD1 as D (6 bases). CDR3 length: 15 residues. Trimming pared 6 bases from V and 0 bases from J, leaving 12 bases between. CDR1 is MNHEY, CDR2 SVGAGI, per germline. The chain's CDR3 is CASRSTGLSGNTIYF. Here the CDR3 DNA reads TGTGCCAGCAGATCGACAGGCCTCTCTGGAAACACCATATATTTT.

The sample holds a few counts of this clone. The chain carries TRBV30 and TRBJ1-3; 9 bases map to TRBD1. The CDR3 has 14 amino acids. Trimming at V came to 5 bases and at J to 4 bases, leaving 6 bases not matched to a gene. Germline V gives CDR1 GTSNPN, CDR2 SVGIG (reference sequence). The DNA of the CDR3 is TGTGCCTGGGATAGGGGACAGGGAGGAAACACCATATATTTT. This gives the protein CAWDRGQGGNTIYF.

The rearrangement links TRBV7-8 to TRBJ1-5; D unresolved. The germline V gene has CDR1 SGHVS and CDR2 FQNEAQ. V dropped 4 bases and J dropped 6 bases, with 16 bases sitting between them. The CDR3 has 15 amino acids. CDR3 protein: CASSSVTGGGQPQHF. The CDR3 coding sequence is TGTGCCAGCAGCTCCGTTACGGGTGGAGGTCAGCCCCAGCATTTT.

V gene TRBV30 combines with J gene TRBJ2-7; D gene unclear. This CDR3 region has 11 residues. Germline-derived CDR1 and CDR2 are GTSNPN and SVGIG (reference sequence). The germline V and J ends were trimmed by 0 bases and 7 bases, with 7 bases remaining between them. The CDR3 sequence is CAWSVRWEQYF. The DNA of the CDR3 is TGTGCCTGGAGTGTACGGTGGGAGCAGTACTTC.

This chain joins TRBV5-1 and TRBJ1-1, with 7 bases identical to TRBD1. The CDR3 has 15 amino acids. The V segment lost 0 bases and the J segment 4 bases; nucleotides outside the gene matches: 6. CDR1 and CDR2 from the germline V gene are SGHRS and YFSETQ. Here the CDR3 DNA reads TGCGCCAGCAGCTTGGTCGCAGGGGGGACCACTGAAGCTTTCTTT. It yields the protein CASSLVAGGTTEAFF.

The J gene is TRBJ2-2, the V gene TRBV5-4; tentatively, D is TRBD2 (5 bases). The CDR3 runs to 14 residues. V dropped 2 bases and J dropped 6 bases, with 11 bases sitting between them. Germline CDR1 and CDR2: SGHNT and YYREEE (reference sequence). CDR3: CASSLEPGAGELFF. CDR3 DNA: TGTGCCAGCAGCTTAGAACCCGGGGCCGGGGAGCTGTTTTTT. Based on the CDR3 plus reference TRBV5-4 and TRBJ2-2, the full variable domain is ETGVTQSPTHLIKTRGQQVTLRCSSQSGHNTVSWYQQALGQGPQFIFQYYREEENGRGNFPPRFSGLQFPNYSSELNVNALELDDSALYLCASSLEPGAGELFFGEGSRLTVL.